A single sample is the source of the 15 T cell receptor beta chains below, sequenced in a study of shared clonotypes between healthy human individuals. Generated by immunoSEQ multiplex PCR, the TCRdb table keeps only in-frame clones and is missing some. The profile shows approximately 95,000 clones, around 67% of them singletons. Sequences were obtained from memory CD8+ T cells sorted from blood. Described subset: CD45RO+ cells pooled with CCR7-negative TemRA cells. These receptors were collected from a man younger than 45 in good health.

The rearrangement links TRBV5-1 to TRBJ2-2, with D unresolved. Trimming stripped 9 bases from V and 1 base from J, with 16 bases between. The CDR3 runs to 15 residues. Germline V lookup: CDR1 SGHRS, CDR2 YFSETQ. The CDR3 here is CATKFGSGNTGELFF. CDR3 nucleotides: TGCGCCACCAAATTTGGGTCGGGGAACACCGGGGAGCTGTTTTTT. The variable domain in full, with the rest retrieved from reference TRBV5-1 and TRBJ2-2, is KAGVTQTPRYLIKTRGQQVTLSCSPISGHRSVSWYQQTPGQGLQFLFEYFSETQRNKGNFPGRFSGRQFSNSRSEMNVSTLELGDSALYLCATKFGSGNTGELFFGEGSRLTVL.

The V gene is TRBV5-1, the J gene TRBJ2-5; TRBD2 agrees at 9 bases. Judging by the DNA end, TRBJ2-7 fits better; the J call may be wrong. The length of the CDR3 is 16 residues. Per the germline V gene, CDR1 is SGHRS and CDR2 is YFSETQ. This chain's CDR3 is CASSISAAGGSYEQYF. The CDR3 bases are TGCGCCAGCAGCATTTCCGCAGCGGGAGGATCCTACGAGCAGTACTTC.

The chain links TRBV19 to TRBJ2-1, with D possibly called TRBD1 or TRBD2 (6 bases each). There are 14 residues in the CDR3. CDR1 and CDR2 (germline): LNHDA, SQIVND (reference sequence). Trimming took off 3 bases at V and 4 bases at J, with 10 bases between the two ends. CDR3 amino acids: CASSMGGTYNEQFF. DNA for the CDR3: TGTGCCAGTAGTATGGGGGGCACGTACAATGAGCAGTTCTTC.

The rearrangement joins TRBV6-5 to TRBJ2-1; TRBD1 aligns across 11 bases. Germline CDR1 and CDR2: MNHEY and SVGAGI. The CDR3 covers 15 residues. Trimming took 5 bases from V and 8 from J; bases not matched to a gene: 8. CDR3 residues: CASSTPGQGDHEQFF. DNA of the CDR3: TGTGCCAGCAGTACCCCGGGACAGGGGGATCATGAGCAGTTCTTC.

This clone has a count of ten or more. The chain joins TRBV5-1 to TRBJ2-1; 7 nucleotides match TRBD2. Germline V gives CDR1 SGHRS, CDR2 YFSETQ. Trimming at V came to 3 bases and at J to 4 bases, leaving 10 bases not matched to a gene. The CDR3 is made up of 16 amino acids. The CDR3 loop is CASSSGTGLSYNEQFF. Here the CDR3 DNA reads TGCGCCAGCAGCTCTGGAACGGGACTATCATACAATGAGCAGTTCTTC. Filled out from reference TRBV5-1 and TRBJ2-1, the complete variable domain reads KAGVTQTPRYLIKTRGQQVTLSCSPISGHRSVSWYQQTPGQGLQFLFEYFSETQRNKGNFPGRFSGRQFSNSRSEMNVSTLELGDSALYLCASSSGTGLSYNEQFFGPGTRLTVL.

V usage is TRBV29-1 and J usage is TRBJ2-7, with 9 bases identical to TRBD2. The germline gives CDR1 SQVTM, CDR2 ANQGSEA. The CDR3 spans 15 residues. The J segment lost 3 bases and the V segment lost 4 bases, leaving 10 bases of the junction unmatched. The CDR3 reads CSVVLSQREVYEQYF. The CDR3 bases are TGCAGCGTTGTCTTGTCCCAGCGGGAGGTCTACGAGCAGTACTTC.

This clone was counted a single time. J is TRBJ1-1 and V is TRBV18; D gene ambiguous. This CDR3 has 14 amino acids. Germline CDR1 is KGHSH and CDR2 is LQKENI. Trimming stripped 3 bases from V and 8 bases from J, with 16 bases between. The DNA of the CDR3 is TGTGCCAGCTCACCTGGGCCCAAGGTCGCCGAAGCTTTCTTT. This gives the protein CASSPGPKVAEAFF. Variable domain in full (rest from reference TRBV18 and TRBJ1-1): NAGVMQNPRHLVRRRGQEARLRCSPMKGHSHVYWYRQLPEEGLKFMVYLQKENIIDESGMPKERFSAEFPKEGPSILRIQQVVRGDSAAYFCASSPGPKVAEAFFGQGTRLTVV.

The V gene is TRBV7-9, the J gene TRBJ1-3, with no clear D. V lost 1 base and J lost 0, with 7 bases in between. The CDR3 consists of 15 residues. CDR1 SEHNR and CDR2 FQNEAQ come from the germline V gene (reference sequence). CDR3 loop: CASSLVWDSGNTIYF. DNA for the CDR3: TGTGCCAGCAGCTTAGTATGGGACTCTGGAAACACCATATATTTT. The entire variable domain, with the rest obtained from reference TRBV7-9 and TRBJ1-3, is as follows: DTGVSQNPRHKITKRGQNVTFRCDPISEHNRLYWYRQTLGQGPEFLTYFQNEAQLEKSRLLSDRFSAERPKGSFSTLEIQRTEQGDSAMYLCASSLVWDSGNTIYFGEGSWLTVV.

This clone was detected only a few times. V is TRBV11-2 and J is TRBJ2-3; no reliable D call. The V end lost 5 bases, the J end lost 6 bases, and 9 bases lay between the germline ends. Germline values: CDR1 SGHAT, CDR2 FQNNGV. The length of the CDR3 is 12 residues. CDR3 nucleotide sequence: TGTGCCAGCAGCATCGCGATGGATACGCAGTATTTT. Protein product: CASSIAMDTQYF. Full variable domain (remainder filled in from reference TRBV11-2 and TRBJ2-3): EAGVAQSPRYKIIEKRQSVAFWCNPISGHATLYWYQQILGQGPKLLIQFQNNGVVDDSQLPKDRFSAERLKGVDSTLKIQPAKLEDSAVYLCASSIAMDTQYFGPGTRLTVL.

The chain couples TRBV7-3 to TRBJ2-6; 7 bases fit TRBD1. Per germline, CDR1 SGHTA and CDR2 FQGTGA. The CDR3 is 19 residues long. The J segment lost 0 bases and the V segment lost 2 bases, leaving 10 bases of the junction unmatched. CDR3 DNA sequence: TGTGCCAGCAGCTTATCCTCACAAAGGGGGCACTCTGGGGCCAACGTCCTGACTTTC. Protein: CASSLSSQRGHSGANVLTF.

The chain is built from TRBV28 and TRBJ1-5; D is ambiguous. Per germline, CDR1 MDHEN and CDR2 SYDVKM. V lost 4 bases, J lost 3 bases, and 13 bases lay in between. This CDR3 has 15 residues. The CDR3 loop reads CASSSPRASNQPQHF. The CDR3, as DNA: TGTGCCAGCAGTTCCCCCCGGGCATCCAATCAGCCCCAGCATTTT.

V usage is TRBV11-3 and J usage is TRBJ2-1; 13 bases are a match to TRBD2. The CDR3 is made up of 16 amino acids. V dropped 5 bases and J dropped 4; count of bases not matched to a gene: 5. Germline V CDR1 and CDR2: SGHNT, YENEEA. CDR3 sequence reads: CASSPGLAGQYNEQFF. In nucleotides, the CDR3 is TGTGCCAGCAGCCCGGGACTAGCGGGACAATACAATGAGCAGTTCTTC.

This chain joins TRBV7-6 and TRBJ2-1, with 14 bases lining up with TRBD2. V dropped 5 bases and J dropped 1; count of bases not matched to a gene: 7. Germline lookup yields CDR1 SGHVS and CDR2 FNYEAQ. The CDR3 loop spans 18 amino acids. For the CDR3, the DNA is TGTGCCAGCAGCCCGGGACTAGCGGGAGACCGGTCCTACAATGAGCAGTTCTTC. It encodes CASSPGLAGDRSYNEQFF.

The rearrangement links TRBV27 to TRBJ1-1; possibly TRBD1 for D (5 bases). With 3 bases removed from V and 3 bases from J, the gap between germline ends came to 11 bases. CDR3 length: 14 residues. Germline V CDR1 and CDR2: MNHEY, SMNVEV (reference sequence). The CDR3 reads CASSFGRGDTEAFF. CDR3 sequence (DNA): TGTGCCAGCAGTTTCGGGAGAGGGGACACTGAAGCTTTCTTT.

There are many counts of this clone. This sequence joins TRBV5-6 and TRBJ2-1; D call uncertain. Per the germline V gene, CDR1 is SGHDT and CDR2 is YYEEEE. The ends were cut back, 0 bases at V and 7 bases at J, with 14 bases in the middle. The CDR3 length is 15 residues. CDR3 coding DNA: TGTGCCAGCAGCTTGGAACTTGATCTAACTAATGAGCAGTTCTTC. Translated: CASSLELDLTNEQFF.